The 26 T cell receptor beta chains reported below all come from one sample, sequenced in a study of Graves' ophthalmopathy and Graves' hyperthyroidism (dated by TCRdb to about 2018). Sequencing was performed on an Illumina HiSeq 2000. TCR beta CDR3 regions were amplified from RNA transcripts for repertoire sequencing. HTBI primers and the Qiagen OneStep RT-PCR kit were used in a first-round RT-PCR, which was followed by a second-round multiplex PCR, size selection and purification. TCRdb handled the public reads itself, with Q25 trimming in fastp and clone calling in MiXCR, and kept productive beta chains. When rows share a CDR3 protein, they turn into one entry using the most common DNA and genes. Here the sample has approximately 500,000 distinct CDR3 sequences; about 15% occur a single time. Roughly 9.8% of the sample comes from the top ten. Sequenced input: blood. The source is a woman aged 25 to 39 with Graves' ophthalmopathy. Donor details come from another sample of the same person, matched by shared clones.

This clonotype was observed many times. The chain couples TRBV6-1 to TRBJ2-5; D may be TRBD1 or TRBD2 (5 bases each). Germline CDR1 MNHNS, CDR2 SASEGT. The CDR3 covers 11 residues. Trimming took off 10 bases at V and 7 bases at J, with 13 bases between the two ends. In DNA form, the CDR3 reads TGTGCCACCCGCGGGCAGGGGACCCAGTACTTC. This sequence encodes CATRGQGTQYF.

This clonotype occurred many times. This rearrangement joins TRBV12-3 or TRBV12-4 to TRBJ1-5, with TRBD1 matching over 9 bases. The V and J ends lost 1 base and 9 bases, in that order; junction bases with no gene match: 1. The CDR3 is 13 amino acids. The CDR3 DNA reads TGTGCCAGCAGTTTAGGGACAGGGGTGCCCCAGCATTTT. This sequence encodes CASSLGTGVPQHF.

In this sample, this clonotype turned up many times. The chain links TRBV20-1 to TRBJ2-7; D unresolved. Germline V gene sequence: CDR1 DFQATT, CDR2 SNEGSKA (reference sequence). V shed 1 base and J shed 3 bases, with 4 bases lying between them. The CDR3 totals 11 residues. The CDR3 here is CSARGSYEQYF. CDR3 DNA: TGCAGTGCTAGAGGTAGCTACGAGCAGTACTTC.

This clonotype has a count of ten or more. The rearrangement joins TRBV30 to TRBJ1-5; 7 bases are shared with TRBD1. CDR3 length equals 15 residues. Germline CDR1 reads GTSNPN; CDR2 reads SVGIG (reference sequence). V dropped 2 bases and J dropped 2; count of bases not matched to a gene: 6. CDR3 protein: CAWSIGQAGNQPQHF. The CDR3 DNA reads as TGTGCCTGGAGTATCGGACAGGCGGGCAATCAGCCCCAGCATTTT.

Many counts were recorded for this clonotype. The rearrangement links TRBV12-3 or TRBV12-4 to TRBJ1-3; no clear D gene. Trimming pared 6 bases from V and 0 bases from J, leaving 12 bases between. The CDR3 spans 15 residues. CDR3 protein: CASSLTASSGNTIYF. The CDR3, as DNA: TGTGCCAGCAGCTTAACTGCGAGCTCTGGAAACACCATATATTTT.

The chain joins TRBV20-1 to TRBJ1-1, with D perhaps TRBD1 (6 bases). Trimming cost V 0 bases and J 9 bases, with 14 bases left between them. CDR3 size: 13 residues. CDR1 and CDR2 from the germline V gene are DFQATT and SNEGSKA (reference sequence). The CDR3 DNA sequence: TGCAGTGCTAGAGAAAACATAGACAGGAAAGCTTTCTTT. Translated: CSARENIDRKAFF.

The chain combines TRBV6-1 with TRBJ1-5; D gene uncertain. V lost 7 bases, J lost 2 bases, and 15 bases lay in between. Germline assignment: CDR1 MNHNS and CDR2 SASEGT. There are 15 residues in the CDR3. The CDR3 DNA follows: TGTGCCAGCATCCCTGGAGGGTCGGGCAATCAGCCCCAGCATTTT. As protein: CASIPGGSGNQPQHF.

The chain carries TRBV29-1 and TRBJ2-5; TRBD2 matches at 12 bases. There are 17 residues in the CDR3. CDR1 SQVTM and CDR2 ANQGSEA come from the germline V gene. J lost 1 base, V lost 2 bases, and 8 bases had no gene match. The CDR3 reads CSVESTSGGTAQETQYF. For the CDR3, the DNA is TGCAGCGTTGAATCTACTAGCGGGGGGACCGCCCAAGAGACCCAGTACTTC.

The genes are TRBV6-5 and TRBJ1-2; maybe TRBD1 (5 bases). Germline CDR1 is MNHEY and CDR2 is SVGAGI. V lost 7 bases, J lost 3 bases, and 15 bases lay in between. This CDR3 is built from 14 residues. The CDR3 nucleotides are TGTGCCAGCACTTCCCGGGGGGGACACTATGGCTACACCTTC. The encoded protein is CASTSRGGHYGYTF.

A remark on this clonotype: A single base separates this from a much larger clone, so it may be a read error. Because it lacks the conserved phenylalanine or tryptophan at the end, this CDR3 is likely a read error. The V and J genes are TRBV12-3 or TRBV12-4 and TRBJ1-2, with 8 bases aligning to TRBD1. This CDR3 region has 16 residues. The V gene end was trimmed by 4 bases and the J gene end by 6 bases; junction bases not matched to a gene: 13. The CDR3 DNA follows: TGTGCCAGCAGTTCGACCCCTGGACAGGGTAGGCATGGCTACACCGTC. Its protein product is CASSSTPGQGRHGYTV.

This clonotype appeared a few times. V usage is TRBV4-2 and J usage is TRBJ2-2; D may be TRBD1 (5 bases). The V end was cut by 4 bases, the J end by 8 bases, with 17 bases between. There are 15 residues in the CDR3. The germline V gene has CDR1 LGHNA and CDR2 YNFKEQ. CDR3 DNA: TGTGCCAGCAGCCTCAACCACGCCCAGGGAGGGGAGCTGTTTTTT. It is translated as CASSLNHAQGGELFF.

This clonotype appeared many times. The chain uses TRBV7-8 and TRBJ1-1; TRBD1 is a possible D gene (6 bases). The CDR3 consists of 17 residues. V dropped 1 base and J dropped 6 bases, with 21 bases sitting between them. Germline-derived CDR1 and CDR2 are SGHVS and FQNEAQ. CDR3 coding DNA: TGTGCCAGCAGCTTAGTTAGCCACGGGACAATGGCTTCTGAAGCTTTCTTT. Its translation: CASSLVSHGTMASEAFF.

The chain's CDR3 is CASSPEPGMGGYTF. The CDR3 nucleotides are TGTGCCAGCAGCCCGGAGCCGGGGATGGGTGGCTACACCTTC. This chain links TRBV11-2 with TRBJ1-2; no definite D call. Germline CDR1 and CDR2: SGHAT and FQNNGV. The CDR3 totals 14 residues. The V end lost 5 bases, the J end lost 7 bases, and 17 bases lay between the germline ends. Based on the CDR3 plus reference TRBV11-2 and TRBJ1-2, the full variable domain is EAGVAQSPRYKIIEKRQSVAFWCNPISGHATLYWYQQILGQGPKLLIQFQNNGVVDDSQLPKDRFSAERLKGVDSTLKIQPAKLEDSAVYLCASSPEPGMGGYTFGSGTRLTVV.

This clonotype was counted ten times or more. The V and J genes are TRBV6-5 and TRBJ2-2; D ambiguous. The length of the CDR3 is 15 residues. Germline-derived CDR1 and CDR2 are MNHEY and SVGAGI. V was clipped by 4 bases and J by 1 base, with 10 bases between them. CDR3 in amino acids: CASSSRTGNTGELFF. The DNA of the CDR3 is TGTGCCAGCAGTTCGCGGACGGGGAACACCGGGGAGCTGTTTTTT.

Points on this clonotype: The limits of the CDR3 on the DNA are not certain, so only TCRdb's listed CDR3 is given. V gene TRBV2 combines with J gene TRBJ1-1; the DNA was not used to check the table's D call, TRBD1. Counting both end residues, the CDR3 totals 14 amino acids. Germline V gene sequence: CDR1 SNHLY, CDR2 FYNNEI. Here the CDR3 reads CASILGPEGTEAFF.

In its sample, this clonotype was seen many times. V and J are TRBV12-3 or TRBV12-4 and TRBJ2-5; the D call may be TRBD1 or TRBD2 (5 bases each). The V end lost 8 bases, the J end lost 0 bases, and 10 bases lay between the germline ends. The CDR3 totals 13 residues. DNA for the CDR3: TGTGCCAGCTGGGGGACCAACCAAGAGACCCAGTACTTC. Translating gives CASWGTNQETQYF.

At least ten counts were recorded for this clonotype. V and J are TRBV6-1 and TRBJ1-1; D is possibly TRBD1 (5 bases). Germline V gene data show CDR1 as MNHNS and CDR2 as SASEGT. This CDR3 contains 15 residues. V was cut by 5 bases and J by 4 bases, with 17 bases left in between. Here the CDR3 reads CASSRPGQGSTEAFF. In DNA, the CDR3 is TGTGCCAGCAGTCGCCCGGGGCAGGGTTCCACTGAAGCTTTCTTT.

This clonotype was seen more than once but under ten times. The rearrangement links TRBV5-1 to TRBJ2-7; a weak D match, TRBD1 (6 bases). Trimming pared 4 bases from V and 3 bases from J, leaving 23 bases between. CDR3 length equals 17 residues. Germline assignment: CDR1 SGHRS and CDR2 YFSETQ. The CDR3 here is CASSPRRSTGKDYEQYF. The CDR3 DNA reads as TGCGCCAGCAGCCCGCGAAGGAGTACAGGGAAGGACTACGAGCAGTACTTC.

This clonotype was recorded a few times. The V call is TRBV4-1, the J call TRBJ2-7; a possible D gene is TRBD2 (5 bases). V was clipped by 4 bases and J by 3 bases, with 16 bases between them. The CDR3 runs to 15 residues. The germline V gene encodes CDR1 MGHRA and CDR2 YSYEKL. CDR3 in amino acids: CASSRNLWGDYEQYF. CDR3 DNA sequence: TGCGCCAGCAGCCGGAATTTGTGGGGAGACTACGAGCAGTACTTC.

This clonotype was counted ten times or more. The chain recombines TRBV12-3 or TRBV12-4 with TRBJ1-5, with a weak D call TRBD1 (6 bases). The V gene lost 3 bases and the J gene lost 0 bases, with 18 bases spanning the gap. The CDR3 loop spans 18 amino acids. CDR3: CASSFVLGTRYSNQPQHF. CDR3 nucleotides: TGTGCCAGCAGTTTCGTTTTGGGGACACGGTATAGCAATCAGCCCCAGCATTTT.

Comment on this clonotype: This may arise from a read error, as a much more abundant clone is one base away. The chain has TRBV30 and TRBJ2-7; D tentatively fits TRBD1 or TRBD2 (5 bases each). Germline lookup yields CDR1 GTSNPN and CDR2 SVGIG (reference sequence). The CDR3 contains 11 residues. The CDR3 coding sequence is TGTACCTGGGGCCGGGGTTACGAGCAGTACTTC. Translation gives CTWGRGYEQYF.

This clonotype was counted at least ten times. The V and J genes are TRBV7-8 and TRBJ2-2; D remains unclear. Germline-derived CDR1 and CDR2 are SGHVS and FQNEAQ. The CDR3 length is 13 residues. V shed 6 bases and J shed 5 bases, with 10 bases lying between them. In DNA form, the CDR3 reads TGTGCCAGCAGTCCCGGACCTACCGGGGAGCTGTTTTTT. It translates to CASSPGPTGELFF.

This chain connects TRBV9 to TRBJ1-3, with 7 bases fitting TRBD1. CDR1 and CDR2 (germline): SGDLS, YYNGEE. The CDR3 has 16 residues. The trim removed 3 bases at V and 0 bases at J, leaving 6 bases unmatched. The CDR3 sequence is CASSAGQLFSGNTIYF. CDR3 DNA: TGTGCCAGCAGCGCGGGACAGCTTTTCTCTGGAAACACCATATATTTT.

This clonotype was detected ten times or more. The gene calls are TRBV7-2 and TRBJ2-5; 10 bases match TRBD1. The CDR3 has 14 amino acids. Losses at the gene ends were 6 bases for V and 4 bases for J; bases not matched to a gene: 5. From germline, CDR1 is SGHTA and CDR2 FQGNSA. CDR3 region: CASSRQGARETQYF. DNA of the CDR3: TGTGCCAGCAGTCGACAGGGGGCAAGAGAGACCCAGTACTTC.

There are a few counts of this clonotype. The CDR3: CSARDPLKGGGTEAFF. In nucleotides, the CDR3 is TGCAGTGCTAGAGACCCCTTAAAGGGGGGAGGCACTGAAGCTTTCTTT. The chain links TRBV20-1 to TRBJ1-1; a weak D match, TRBD1 (6 bases). Germline V gene sequence: CDR1 DFQATT, CDR2 SNEGSKA (reference sequence). V was cut by 0 bases and J by 4 bases, with 18 bases left in between. This CDR3 is 16 amino acids long.

The gene calls are TRBV19 and TRBJ1-1, with D tentatively TRBD1 (5 bases). V lost 4 bases, J lost 4 bases, and 13 bases lay in between. There are 14 residues in the CDR3. Per the germline V gene, CDR1 is LNHDA and CDR2 is SQIVND (reference sequence). The CDR3 region is CASSTGDGATEAFF. The CDR3 nucleotides are TGTGCCAGTAGTACCGGGGACGGGGCCACTGAAGCTTTCTTT.